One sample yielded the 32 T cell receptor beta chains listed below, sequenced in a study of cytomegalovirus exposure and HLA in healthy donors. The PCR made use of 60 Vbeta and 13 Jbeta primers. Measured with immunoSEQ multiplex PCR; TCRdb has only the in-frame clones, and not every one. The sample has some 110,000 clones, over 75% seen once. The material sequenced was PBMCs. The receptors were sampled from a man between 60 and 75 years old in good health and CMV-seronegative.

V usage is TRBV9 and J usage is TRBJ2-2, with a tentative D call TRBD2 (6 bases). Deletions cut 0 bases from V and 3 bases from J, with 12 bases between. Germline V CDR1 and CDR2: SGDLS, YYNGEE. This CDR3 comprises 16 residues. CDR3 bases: TGTGCCAGCAGCGTAGCTCCGGGACTGTACACCGGGGAGCTGTTTTTT. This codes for CASSVAPGLYTGELFF.

CDR3: CASSWDRNSPLHF. CDR3 coding DNA: TGTGCCAGCAGCTGGGACAGAAATTCACCCCTCCACTTT. V is TRBV5-6 and J is TRBJ1-6; 7 bases agree with TRBD1. With 3 bases clipped from V and 7 bases from J, the junction kept 1 base outside the gene matches. The CDR3 runs 13 residues. Germline lookup yields CDR1 SGHDT and CDR2 YYEEEE.

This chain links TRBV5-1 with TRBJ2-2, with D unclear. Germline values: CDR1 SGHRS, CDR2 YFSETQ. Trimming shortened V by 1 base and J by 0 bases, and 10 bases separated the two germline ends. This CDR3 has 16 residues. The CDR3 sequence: CASSLNGDPNTGELFF. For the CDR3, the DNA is TGCGCCAGCAGCTTGAACGGAGACCCGAACACCGGGGAGCTGTTTTTT.

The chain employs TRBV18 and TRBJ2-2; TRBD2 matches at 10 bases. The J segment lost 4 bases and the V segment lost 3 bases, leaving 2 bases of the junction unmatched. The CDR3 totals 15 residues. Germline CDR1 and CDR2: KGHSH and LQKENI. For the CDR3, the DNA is TGTGCCAGCTCACCGAGCGGGGGGGCCACCGGGGAGCTGTTTTTT. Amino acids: CASSPSGGATGELFF.

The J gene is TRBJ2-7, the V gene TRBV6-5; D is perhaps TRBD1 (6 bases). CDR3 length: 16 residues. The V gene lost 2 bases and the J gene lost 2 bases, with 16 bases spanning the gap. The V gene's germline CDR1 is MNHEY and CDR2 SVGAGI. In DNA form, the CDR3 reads TGTGCCAGCAGTTACAAAGGACAGCCTACCCCCTACGAGCAGTACTTC. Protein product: CASSYKGQPTPYEQYF.

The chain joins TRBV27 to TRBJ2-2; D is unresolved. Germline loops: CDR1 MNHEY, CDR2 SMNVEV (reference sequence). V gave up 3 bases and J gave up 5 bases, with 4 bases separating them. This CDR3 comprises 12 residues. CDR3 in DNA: TGTGCCAGCAGTTTTAATACCGGGGAGCTGTTTTTT. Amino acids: CASSFNTGELFF.

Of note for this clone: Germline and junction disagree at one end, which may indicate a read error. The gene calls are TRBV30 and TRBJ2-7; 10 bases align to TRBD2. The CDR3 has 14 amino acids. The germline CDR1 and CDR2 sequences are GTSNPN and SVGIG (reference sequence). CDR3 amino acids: CAWAQRGGSYGQYF. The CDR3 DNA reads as TGTGCCTGGGCCCAGCGGGGGGGGTCCTACGGGCAGTACTTC. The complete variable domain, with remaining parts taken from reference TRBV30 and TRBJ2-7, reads SQTIHQWPATLVQPVGSPLSLECTVEGTSNPNLYWYRQAAGRGLQLLFYSVGIGQISSEVPQNLSASRPQDRQFILSSKKLLLSDSGFYLCAWAQRGGSYGQYFGPGTRLTVT.

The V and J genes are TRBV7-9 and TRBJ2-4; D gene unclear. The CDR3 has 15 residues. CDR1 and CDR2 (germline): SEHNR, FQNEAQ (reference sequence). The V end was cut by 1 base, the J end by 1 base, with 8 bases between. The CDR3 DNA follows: TGTGCCAGCAGCTTAGGGGTCGGGGCCAAAAACATTCAGTACTTC. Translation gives CASSLGVGAKNIQYF.

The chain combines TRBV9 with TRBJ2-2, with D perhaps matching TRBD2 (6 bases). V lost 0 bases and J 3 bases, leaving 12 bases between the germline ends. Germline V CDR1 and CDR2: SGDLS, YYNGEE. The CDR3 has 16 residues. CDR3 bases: TGTGCCAGCAGCGTAGTCGCGCGGGGTGACACCGGGGAGCTGTTTTTT. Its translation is CASSVVARGDTGELFF.

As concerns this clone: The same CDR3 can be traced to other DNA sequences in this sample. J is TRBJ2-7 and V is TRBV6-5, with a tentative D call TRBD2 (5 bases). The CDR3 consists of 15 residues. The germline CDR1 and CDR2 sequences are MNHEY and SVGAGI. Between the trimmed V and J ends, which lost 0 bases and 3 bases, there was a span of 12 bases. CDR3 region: CASSYSIGSIYEQYF. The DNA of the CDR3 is TGTGCCAGCAGTTACTCGATTGGGAGCATCTACGAGCAGTACTTC.

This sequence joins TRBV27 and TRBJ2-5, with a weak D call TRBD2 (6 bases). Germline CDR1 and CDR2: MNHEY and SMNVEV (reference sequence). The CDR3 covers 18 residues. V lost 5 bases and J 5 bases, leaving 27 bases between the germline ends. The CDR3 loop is CASSPYGSFGQHSETQYF. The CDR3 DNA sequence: TGTGCCAGCAGTCCATACGGGAGCTTCGGTCAACATTCGGAGACCCAGTACTTC.

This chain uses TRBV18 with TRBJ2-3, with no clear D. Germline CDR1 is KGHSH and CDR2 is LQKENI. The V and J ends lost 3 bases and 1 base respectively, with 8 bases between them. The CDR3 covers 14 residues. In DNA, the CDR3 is TGTGCCAGCTCACCGAGTTTGGGCACAGATACGCAGTATTTT. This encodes CASSPSLGTDTQYF.

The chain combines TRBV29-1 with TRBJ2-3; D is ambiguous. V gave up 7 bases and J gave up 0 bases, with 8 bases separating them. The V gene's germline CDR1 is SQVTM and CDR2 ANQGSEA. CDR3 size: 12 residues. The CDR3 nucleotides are TGCAGCGAAGAGGCTAGCACAGATACGCAGTATTTT. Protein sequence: CSEEASTDTQYF.

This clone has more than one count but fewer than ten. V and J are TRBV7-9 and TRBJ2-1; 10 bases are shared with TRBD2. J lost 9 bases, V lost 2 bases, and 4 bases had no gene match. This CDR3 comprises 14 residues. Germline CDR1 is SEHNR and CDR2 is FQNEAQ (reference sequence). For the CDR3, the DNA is TGTGCCAGCAGCTTAAGCGGGGGGGCGATTGAGCAGTTCTTC. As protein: CASSLSGGAIEQFF.

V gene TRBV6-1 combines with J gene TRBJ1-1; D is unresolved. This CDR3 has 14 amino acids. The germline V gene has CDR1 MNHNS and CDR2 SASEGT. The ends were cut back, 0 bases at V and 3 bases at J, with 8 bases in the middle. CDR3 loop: CASSEATAYTEAFF. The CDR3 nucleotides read TGTGCCAGCAGTGAAGCGACTGCTTACACTGAAGCTTTCTTT.

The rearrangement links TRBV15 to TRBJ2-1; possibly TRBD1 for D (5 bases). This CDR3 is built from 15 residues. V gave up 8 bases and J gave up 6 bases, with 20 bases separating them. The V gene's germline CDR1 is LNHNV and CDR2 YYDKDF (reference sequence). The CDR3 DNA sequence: TGTGCCACCCAAAAGACTCCAAACAGGCCCAATGAGCAGTTCTTC. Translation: CATQKTPNRPNEQFF.

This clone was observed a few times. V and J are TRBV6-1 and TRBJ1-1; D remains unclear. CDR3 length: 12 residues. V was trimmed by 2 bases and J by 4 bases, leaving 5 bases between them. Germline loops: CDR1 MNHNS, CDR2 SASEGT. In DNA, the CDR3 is TGTGCCAGCAGTGAATCGGTCACTGAAGCTTTCTTT. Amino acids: CASSESVTEAFF.

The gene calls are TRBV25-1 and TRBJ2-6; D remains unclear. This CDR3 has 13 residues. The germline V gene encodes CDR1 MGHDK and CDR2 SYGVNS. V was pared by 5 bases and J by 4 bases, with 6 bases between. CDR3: CASSLAGANVLTF. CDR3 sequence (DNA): TGTGCCAGCAGTCTGGCAGGGGCCAACGTCCTGACTTTC.

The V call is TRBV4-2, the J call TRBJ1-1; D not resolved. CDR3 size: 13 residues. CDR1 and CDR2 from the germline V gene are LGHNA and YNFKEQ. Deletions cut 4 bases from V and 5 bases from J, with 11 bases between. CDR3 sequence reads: CASSPPTGTEAFF. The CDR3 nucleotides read TGTGCCAGCAGCCCCCCCACTGGTACTGAAGCTTTCTTT.

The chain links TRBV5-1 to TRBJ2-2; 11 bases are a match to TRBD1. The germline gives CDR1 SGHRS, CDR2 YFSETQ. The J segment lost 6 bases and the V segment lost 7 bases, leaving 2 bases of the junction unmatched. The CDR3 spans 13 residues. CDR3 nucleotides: TGCGCCAGCGGGGGACAGGGGGCCGGGGAGCTGTTTTTT. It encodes CASGGQGAGELFF.

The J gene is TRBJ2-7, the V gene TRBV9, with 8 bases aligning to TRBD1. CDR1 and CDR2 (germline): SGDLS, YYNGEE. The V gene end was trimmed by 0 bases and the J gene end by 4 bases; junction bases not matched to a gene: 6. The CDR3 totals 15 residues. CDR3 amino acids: CASSVAGTGGYEQYF. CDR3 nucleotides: TGTGCCAGCAGCGTAGCGGGAACAGGGGGGTACGAGCAGTACTTC. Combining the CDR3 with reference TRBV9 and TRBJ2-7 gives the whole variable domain DSGVTQTPKHLITATGQRVTLRCSPRSGDLSVYWYQQSLDQGLQFLIQYYNGEERAKGNILERFSAQQFPDLHSELNLSSLELGDSALYFCASSVAGTGGYEQYFGPGTRLTVT.

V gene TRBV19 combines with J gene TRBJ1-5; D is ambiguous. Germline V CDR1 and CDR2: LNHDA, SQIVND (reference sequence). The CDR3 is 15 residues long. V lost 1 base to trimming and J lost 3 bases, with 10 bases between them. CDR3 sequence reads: CASSIVGNYNQPQHF. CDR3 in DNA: TGTGCCAGTAGTATAGTTGGCAATTACAATCAGCCCCAGCATTTT.

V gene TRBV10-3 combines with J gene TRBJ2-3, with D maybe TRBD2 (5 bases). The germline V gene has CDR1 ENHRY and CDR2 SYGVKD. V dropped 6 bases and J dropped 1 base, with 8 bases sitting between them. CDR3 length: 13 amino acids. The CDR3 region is CAIRDSRTDTQYF. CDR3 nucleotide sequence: TGTGCCATCAGGGACTCCCGCACAGATACGCAGTATTTT.

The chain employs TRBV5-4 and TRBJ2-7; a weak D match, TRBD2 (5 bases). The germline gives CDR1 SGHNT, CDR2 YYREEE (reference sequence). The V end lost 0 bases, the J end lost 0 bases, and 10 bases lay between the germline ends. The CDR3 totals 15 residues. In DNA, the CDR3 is TGTGCCAGCAGCTTGGGGTTCGGGAACTCCTACGAGCAGTACTTC. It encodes CASSLGFGNSYEQYF.

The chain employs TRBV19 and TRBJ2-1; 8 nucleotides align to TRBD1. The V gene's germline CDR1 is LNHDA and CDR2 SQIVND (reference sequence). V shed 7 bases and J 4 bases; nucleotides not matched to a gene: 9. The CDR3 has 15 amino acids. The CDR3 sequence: CASTPTGDLYNEQFF. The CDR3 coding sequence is TGTGCCAGTACCCCGACAGGGGACCTTTACAATGAGCAGTTCTTC.

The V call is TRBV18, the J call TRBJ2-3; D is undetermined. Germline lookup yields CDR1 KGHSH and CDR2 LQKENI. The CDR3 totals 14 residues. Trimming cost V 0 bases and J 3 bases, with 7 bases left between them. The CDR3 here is CASSPPVRTDTQYF. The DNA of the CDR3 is TGTGCCAGCTCACCACCGGTCAGAACAGATACGCAGTATTTT.

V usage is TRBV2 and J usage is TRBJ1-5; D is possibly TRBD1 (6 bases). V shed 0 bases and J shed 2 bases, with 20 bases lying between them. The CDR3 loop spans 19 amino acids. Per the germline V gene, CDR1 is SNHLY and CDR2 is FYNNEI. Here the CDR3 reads CASSEALARGFSRNQPQHF. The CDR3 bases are TGTGCCAGCAGTGAAGCGCTTGCCAGGGGATTTTCGCGCAATCAGCCCCAGCATTTT.

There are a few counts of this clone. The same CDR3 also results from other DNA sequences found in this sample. CDR3 amino acids: CASSYLDSWGNYGYTF. The CDR3 bases are TGTGCCAGCAGTTACTTGGACTCCTGGGGTAACTATGGCTACACCTTC. The chain joins TRBV6-5 to TRBJ1-2, with D hard to call. The CDR3 is 16 residues long. Germline assignment: CDR1 MNHEY and CDR2 SVGAGI. V was shortened by 1 base and J by 1 base, with 13 bases between the two germline ends.

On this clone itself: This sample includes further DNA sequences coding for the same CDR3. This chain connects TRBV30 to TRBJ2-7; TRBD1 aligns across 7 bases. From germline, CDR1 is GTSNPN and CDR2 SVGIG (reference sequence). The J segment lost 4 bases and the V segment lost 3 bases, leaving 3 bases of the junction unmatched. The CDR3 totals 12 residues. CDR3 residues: CAWSPQGYEQYF. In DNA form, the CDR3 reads TGTGCCTGGAGCCCACAGGGGTACGAGCAGTACTTC.

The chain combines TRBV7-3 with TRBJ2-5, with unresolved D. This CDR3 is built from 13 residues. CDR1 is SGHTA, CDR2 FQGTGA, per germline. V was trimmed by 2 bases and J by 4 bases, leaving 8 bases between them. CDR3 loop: CASSLGTVETQYF. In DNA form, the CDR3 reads TGTGCCAGCAGCTTAGGTACAGTAGAGACCCAGTACTTC. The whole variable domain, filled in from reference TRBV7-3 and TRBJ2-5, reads GAGVSQTPSNKVTEKGKYVELRCDPISGHTALYWYRQSLGQGPEFLIYFQGTGAADDSGLPNDRFFAVRPEGSVSTLKIQRTERGDSAVYLCASSLGTVETQYFGPGTRLLVL.

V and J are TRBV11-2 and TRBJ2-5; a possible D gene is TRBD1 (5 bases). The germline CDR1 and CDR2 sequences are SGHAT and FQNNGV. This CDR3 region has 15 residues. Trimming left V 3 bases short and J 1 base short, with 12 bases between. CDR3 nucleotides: TGTGCCAGCAGCTTTGGGGCAGCTTCCCAAGAGACCCAGTACTTC. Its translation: CASSFGAASQETQYF.

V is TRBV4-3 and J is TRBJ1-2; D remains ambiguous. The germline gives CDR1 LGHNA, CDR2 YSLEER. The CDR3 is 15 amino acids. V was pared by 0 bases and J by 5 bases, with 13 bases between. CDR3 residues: CASSQDLPRSYGYTF. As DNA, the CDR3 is TGCGCCAGCAGCCAAGACTTGCCGAGGAGTTATGGCTACACCTTC.